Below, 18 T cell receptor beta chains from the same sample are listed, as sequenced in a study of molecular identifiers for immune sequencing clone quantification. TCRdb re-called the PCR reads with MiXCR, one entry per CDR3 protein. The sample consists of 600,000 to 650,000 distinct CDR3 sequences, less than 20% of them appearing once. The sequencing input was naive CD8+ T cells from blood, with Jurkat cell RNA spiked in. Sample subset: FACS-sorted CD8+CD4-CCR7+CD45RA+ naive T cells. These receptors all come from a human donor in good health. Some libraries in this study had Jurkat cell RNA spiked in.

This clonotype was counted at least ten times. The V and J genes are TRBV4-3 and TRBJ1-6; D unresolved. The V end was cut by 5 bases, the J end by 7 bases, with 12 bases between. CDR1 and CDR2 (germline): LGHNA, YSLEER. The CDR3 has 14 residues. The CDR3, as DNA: TGCGCCAGCAGCGAGGCGGTCCTCAATTCACCCCTCCACTTT. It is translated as CASSEAVLNSPLHF.

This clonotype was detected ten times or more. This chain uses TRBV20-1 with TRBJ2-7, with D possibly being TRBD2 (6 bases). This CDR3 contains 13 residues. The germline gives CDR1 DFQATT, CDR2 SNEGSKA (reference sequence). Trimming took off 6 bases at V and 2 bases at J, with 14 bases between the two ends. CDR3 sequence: CSAHGLRTYEQYF. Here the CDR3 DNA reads TGCAGTGCACACGGACTACGGACCTACGAGCAGTACTTC.

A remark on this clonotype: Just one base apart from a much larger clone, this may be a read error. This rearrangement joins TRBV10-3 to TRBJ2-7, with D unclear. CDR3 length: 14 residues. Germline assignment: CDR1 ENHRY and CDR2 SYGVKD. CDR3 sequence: CAISEPYRVYEQCF. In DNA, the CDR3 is TGTGCCATCAGTGAGCCTTACCGCGTCTACGAGCAGTGCTTC.

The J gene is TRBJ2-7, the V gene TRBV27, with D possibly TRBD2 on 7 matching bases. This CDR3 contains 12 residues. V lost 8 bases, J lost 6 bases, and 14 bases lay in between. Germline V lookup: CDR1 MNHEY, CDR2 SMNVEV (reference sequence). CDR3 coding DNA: TGTGCCAGCGTAGGGGGGGGACTCGAGCAGTACTTC. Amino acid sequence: CASVGGGLEQYF.

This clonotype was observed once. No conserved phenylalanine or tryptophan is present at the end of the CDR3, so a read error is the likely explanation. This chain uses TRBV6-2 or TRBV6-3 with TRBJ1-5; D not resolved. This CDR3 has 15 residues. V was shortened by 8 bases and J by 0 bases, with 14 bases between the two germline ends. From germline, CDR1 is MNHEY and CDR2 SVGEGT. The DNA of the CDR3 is TGTGCCAGCGGCCGGGTTCACCTTAGCAATCAGCCCCAGCATCTT. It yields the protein CASGRVHLSNQPQHL.

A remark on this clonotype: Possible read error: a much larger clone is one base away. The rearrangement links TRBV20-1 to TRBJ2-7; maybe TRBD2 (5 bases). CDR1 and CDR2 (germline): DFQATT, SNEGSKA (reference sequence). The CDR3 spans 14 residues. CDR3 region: CRLSTLDSPYEQYF. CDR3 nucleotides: TGCAGACTCTCCACCTTGGACTCCCCCTACGAGCAGTACTTC.

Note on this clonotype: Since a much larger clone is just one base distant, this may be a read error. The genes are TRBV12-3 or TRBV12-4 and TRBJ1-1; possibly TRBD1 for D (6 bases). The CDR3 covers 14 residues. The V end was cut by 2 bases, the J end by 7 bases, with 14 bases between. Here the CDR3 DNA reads TGTGCCAGCAGTTTATCCACAGGGTGCGGTGAAGCTTTCTTT. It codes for CASSLSTGCGEAFF.

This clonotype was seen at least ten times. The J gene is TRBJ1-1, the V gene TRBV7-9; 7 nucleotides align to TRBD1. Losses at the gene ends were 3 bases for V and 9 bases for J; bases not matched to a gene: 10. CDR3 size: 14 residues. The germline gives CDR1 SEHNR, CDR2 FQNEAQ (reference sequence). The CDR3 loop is CASSFSRDSPKAFF. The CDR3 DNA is TGTGCCAGCAGCTTCTCCCGGGACAGCCCGAAAGCTTTCTTT.

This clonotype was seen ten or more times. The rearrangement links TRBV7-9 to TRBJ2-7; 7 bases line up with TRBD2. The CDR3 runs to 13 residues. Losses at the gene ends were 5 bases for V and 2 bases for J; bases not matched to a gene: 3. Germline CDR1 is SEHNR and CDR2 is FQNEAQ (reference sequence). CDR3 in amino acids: CASSAGDAYEQYF. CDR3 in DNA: TGTGCCAGCAGCGCGGGGGACGCCTACGAGCAGTACTTC. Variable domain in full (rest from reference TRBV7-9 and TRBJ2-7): DTGVSQNPRHKITKRGQNVTFRCDPISEHNRLYWYRQTLGQGPEFLTYFQNEAQLEKSRLLSDRFSAERPKGSFSTLEIQRTEQGDSAMYLCASSAGDAYEQYFGPGTRLTVT.

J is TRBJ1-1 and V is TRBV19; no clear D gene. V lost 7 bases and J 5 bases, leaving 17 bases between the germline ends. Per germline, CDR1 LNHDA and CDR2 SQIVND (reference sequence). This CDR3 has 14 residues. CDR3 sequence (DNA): TGTGCCAGTACCGACCGGGAGGGTTGGACTGAAGCTTTCTTT. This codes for CASTDREGWTEAFF.

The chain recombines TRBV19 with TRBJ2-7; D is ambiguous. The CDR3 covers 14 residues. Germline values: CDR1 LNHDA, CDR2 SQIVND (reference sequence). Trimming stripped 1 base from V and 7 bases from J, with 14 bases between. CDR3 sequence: CASSIGLALGEQYF. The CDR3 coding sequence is TGTGCCAGTAGTATAGGACTCGCCTTGGGAGAGCAGTACTTC.

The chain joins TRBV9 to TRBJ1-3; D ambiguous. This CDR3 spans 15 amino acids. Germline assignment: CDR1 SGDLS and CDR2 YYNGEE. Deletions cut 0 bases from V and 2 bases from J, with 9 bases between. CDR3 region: CASSVGTGAGNTIYF. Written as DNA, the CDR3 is TGTGCCAGCAGCGTAGGTACTGGGGCTGGAAACACCATATATTTT.

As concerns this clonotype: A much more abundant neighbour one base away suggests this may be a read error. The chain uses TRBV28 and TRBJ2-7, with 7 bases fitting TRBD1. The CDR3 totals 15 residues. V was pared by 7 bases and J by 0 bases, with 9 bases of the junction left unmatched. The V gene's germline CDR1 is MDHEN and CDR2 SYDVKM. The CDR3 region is CASTYRGSPSYEQYF. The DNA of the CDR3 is TGTGCCAGCACCTACAGGGGATCGCCCTCCTACGAGCAGTACTTC.

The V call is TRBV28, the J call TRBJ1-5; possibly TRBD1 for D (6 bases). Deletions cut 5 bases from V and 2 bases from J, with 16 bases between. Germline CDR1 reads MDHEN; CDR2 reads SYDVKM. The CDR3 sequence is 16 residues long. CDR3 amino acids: CASSLGDTYGNQPQHF. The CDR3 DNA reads TGTGCCAGCAGTCTAGGGGACACATATGGCAATCAGCCCCAGCATTTT.

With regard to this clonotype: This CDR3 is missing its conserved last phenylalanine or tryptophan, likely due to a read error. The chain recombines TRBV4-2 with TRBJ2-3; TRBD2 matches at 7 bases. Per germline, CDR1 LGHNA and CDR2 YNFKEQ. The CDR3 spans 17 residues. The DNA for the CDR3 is TGTGCCAACAGCCAAGATCGGTACGGGAGGCCCCCAGATACGCAGTATCTT. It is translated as CANSQDRYGRPPDTQYL.

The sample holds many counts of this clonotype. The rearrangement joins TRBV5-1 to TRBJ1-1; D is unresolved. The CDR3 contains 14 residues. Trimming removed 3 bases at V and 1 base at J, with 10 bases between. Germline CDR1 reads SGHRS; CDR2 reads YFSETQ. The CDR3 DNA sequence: TGCGCCAGCAGCTCCCGAATTGGGAACACTGAAGCTTTCTTT. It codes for CASSSRIGNTEAFF.

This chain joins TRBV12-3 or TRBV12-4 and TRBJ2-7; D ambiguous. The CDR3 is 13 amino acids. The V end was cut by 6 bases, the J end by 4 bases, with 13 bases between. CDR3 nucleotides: TGTGCCAGCAGCCCGACCCCCACGTACGAGCAGTACTTC. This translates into CASSPTPTYEQYF.

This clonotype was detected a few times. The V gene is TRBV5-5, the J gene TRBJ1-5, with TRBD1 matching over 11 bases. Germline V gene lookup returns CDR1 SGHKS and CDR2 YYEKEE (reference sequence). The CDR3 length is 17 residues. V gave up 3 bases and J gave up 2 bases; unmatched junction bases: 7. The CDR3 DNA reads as TGTGCCAGCAGCTACGGGACAGGGGGAACGGGCAATCAGCCCCAGCATTTT. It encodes CASSYGTGGTGNQPQHF.